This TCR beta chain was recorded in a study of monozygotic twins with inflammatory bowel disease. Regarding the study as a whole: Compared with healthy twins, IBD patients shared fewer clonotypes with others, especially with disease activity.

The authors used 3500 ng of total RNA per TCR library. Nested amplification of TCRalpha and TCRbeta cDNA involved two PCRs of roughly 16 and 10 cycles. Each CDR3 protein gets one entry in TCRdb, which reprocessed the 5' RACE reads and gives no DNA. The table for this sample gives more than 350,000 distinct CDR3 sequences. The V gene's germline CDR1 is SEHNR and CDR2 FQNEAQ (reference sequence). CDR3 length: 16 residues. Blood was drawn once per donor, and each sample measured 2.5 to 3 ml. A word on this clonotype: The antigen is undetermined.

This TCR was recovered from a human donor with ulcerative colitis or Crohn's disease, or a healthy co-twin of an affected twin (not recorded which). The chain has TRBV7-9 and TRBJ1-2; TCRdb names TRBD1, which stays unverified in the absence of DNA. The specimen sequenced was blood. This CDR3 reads CASSPQTQGALDGYTF.